The present entry profiles one T cell receptor beta chain with its context. The CDR3 is 13 residues long. Germline V gene data show CDR1 as GTSNPN and CDR2 as SVGIG (reference sequence). The J segment lost 7 bases and the V segment lost 5 bases, leaving 5 bases of the junction unmatched. The entry originates in a study of shared clonotypes between healthy human individuals. Per the original methods: Filtering was not the same, since immunoSEQ gave junction-only sequences without quality scores. The data were produced by immunoSEQ multiplex PCR, yet TCRdb's version contains in-frame clones alone and is incomplete. D and trimming were read from the DNA, whereas the V and J calls and clone size are those reported in that table. The sample carries over a million clones, 75% to 80% recorded once.

Sequences were obtained from memory CD4+ T cells from PBMCs. Subset in this sample: CD45RA-negative fraction. V and J are TRBV30 and TRBJ2-1; 10 bases align to TRBD2. The TCR was taken from a man aged 18-30 years in good health. Some clones in this sample may be carry-over from other donors' samples. This chain's CDR3 is CAWEGLALNEQFF. The CDR3 bases are TGTGCCTGGGAGGGACTAGCGTTAAATGAGCAGTTCTTC.